One TCR beta chain is described in this entry. What it binds is unknown. These data are taken from a study of T cell responses to AZD1222 COVID-19 vaccine. Only in-frame clones appear in the TCRdb table, and some are missing; sequencing was by immunoSEQ multiplex PCR. The table lists 95,000 to 110,000 clones, roughly 90% of them singletons. Study outcomes and limitations: Nearly half of unique spike-specific TCRs reportedly avoided B.1.351 and B.1.1.7 mutated regions. Donors were mostly white British, more females; clonal diversity possibly underestimated.

V shed 6 bases and J shed 10 bases, with 32 bases lying between them. Germline CDR1 and CDR2: MNHNS and SASEGT. The CDR3 contains 18 residues. The chain employs TRBV6-1 and TRBJ2-3; no firm D call. This material consisted of peripheral blood, taken on day 0 of AZD1222 vaccination. This receptor was taken from an adult in good health. The CDR3 loop is CASREHSSSAGARHPQYF. The DNA of the CDR3 is TGTGCCAGCAGGGAACACTCCTCCTCTGCCGGTGCCCGACATCCGCAGTATTTT.